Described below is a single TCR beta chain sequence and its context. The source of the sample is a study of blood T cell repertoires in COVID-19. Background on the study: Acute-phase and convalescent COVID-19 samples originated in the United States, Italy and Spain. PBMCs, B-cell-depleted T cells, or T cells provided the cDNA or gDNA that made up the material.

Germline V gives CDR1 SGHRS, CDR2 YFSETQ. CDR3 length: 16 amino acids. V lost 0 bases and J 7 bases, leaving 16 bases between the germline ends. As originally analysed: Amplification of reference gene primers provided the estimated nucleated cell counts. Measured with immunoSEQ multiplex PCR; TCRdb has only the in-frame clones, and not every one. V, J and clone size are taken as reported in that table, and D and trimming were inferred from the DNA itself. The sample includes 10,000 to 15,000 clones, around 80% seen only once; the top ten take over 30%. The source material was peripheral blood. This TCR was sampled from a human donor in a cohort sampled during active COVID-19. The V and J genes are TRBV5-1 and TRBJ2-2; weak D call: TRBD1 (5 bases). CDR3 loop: CASSLGGRGANGELFF. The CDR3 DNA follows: TGCGCCAGCAGCTTGGGCGGAAGGGGCGCGAACGGGGAGCTGTTTTTT.